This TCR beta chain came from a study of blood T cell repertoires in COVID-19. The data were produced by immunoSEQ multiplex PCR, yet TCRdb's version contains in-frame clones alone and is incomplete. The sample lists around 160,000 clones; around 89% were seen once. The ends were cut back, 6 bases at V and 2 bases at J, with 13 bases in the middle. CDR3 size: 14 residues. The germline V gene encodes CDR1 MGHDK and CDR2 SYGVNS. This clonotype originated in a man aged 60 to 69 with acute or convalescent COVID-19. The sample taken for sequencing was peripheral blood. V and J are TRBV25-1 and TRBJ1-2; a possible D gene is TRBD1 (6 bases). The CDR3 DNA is TGTGCCAGCAGCAAAAGCGGGACAAACTATGGCTACACCTTC. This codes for CASSKSGTNYGYTF.